Listed below are T cell receptor beta chains from one sample, sequenced in a study of identical twins. TCRdb re-called the 5' RACE reads through MiXCR, storing one row per CDR3 protein. The data hold over 500,000 distinct CDR3 sequences, with around 20% observed a single time. These data were likewise used in another study, on T cells expressing NK-cell markers.

The sample consisted of CD4+ T cells sorted from blood. The receptors originated from a young woman in good health. Both conserved end residues are part of each CDR3. A D gene is named only where the DNA matches it firmly. Rows give clone size only sometimes, using once, few, many, or a class for an expanded clone.

>TRBJ2-1|TRBV20-1|NA|few
TGCAGTGCTAGTGGAGACAGGACCTACAATGAGCAGTTCTTC
CSASGDRTYNEQFF
>TRBJ1-6|TRBV6-5|TRBD1|NA
TGTGCCAGCAGTTACTCGCCGGGACAGGGGAATTCACCCCTCCACTTT
CASSYSPGQGNSPLHF
>TRBJ2-3|TRBV20-1|NA|NA
TGCAGTGCTAGAAGGCCAGGAGATACGCAGTATTTT
CSARRPGDTQYF
>TRBJ2-3|TRBV3-1|NA|many
TGTGCCAGCAGCCAAGACCCCCGGGTGGCAGATACGCAGTATTTT
CASSQDPRVADTQYF
>TRBJ2-1|TRBV7-2|NA|NA
TGTGCCAGCAGCTTCCTTAGCGGCTACAATGAGCAGTTCTTC
CASSFLSGYNEQFF
>TRBJ1-5|TRBV11-2|NA|few
TGTGCCAGCAGTAGAGTTAGCAATCAGCCCCAGCATTTT
CASSRVSNQPQHF
>TRBJ2-1|TRBV7-9|NA|once
TGTGCCAGCAGCACCTCAGACACGTACAATGAGCAGTTCTTC
CASSTSDTYNEQFF
>TRBJ2-5|TRBV20-1|NA|NA
TGCAGTGCTAGAGATACCCAAGAGACCCAGTACTTC
CSARDTQETQYF
>TRBJ2-2|TRBV29-1|NA|few
TGCAGCGTTGGGGGAGTTGCGAACACCGGGGAGCTGTTTTTT
CSVGGVANTGELFF
>TRBJ1-1|TRBV20-1|NA|NA
TGCAGTGCTAGAGTTCGGGGGCCTGCCACTGAAGCTTTCTTT
CSARVRGPATEAFF
>TRBJ1-1|TRBV20-1|TRBD1|few
TGCAGTGCAAAGGGGACAGGATATACTGAAGCTTTCTTT
CSAKGTGYTEAFF
>TRBJ2-7|TRBV7-3|NA|few
TGTGCCAGCAGCTTAGACCGGGGCAAGCAGTACTTC
CASSLDRGKQYF
>TRBJ2-7|TRBV20-1|NA|NA
TGCAGTGCTAGTAGGACAGCCCTCTACGAGCAGTACTTC
CSASRTALYEQYF
>TRBJ2-2|TRBV24-1|NA|NA
TGTGCCACCAGTGAGCCCGGAGGAAGCGGGGAGCTGTTTTTT
CATSEPGGSGELFF
>TRBJ1-1|TRBV7-6|TRBD1|few
TGTGCCAGCAGCTTAGGCTATGGGACAGGGGGCTTTGGGGCTTTCTTT
CASSLGYGTGGFGAFF
>TRBJ2-1|TRBV5-1|TRBD2|few
TGCGCCAGCAGCTTGGTAGCGGGAGGGCTCAATGAGCAGTTCTTC
CASSLVAGGLNEQFF